The present TCR beta chain was sequenced within a study of T-cell reconstitution after alpha-beta-depleted transplantation in children. Germline-derived CDR1 and CDR2 are MDHEN and SYDVKM. This CDR3 comprises 14 residues. Between the trimmed V and J ends, which lost 9 bases and 0 bases, there was a span of 15 bases. Concerning this clonotype: Its antigen remains unknown.

Unique molecular identifiers were built into the TCRbeta library. TCRdb fed the PCR reads into MiXCR, producing one record per CDR3 protein. Of about 78,000 distinct CDR3 sequences listed, 14% are singletons. Overall study findings and caveats: As was reported, about two months after transplant, alpha-beta T cells came from several hundred expanded graft clones. Fresh T-cell production supplied most of the T-cell counts and diversity seen one year after transplant. For some patients, TCRbeta diversity was high at day 60 because of recipient T cells and thymic progenitors that survived.

This sequence originates from a male patient aged 2 to 10 who had a stem cell transplant for acute lymphoblastic leukemia, so the T cells may come from the graft donor. This sequence joins TRBV28 and TRBJ2-7; D unresolved. The sample in question was PBMCs, mostly from graft donor cells, obtained 180 days after TCRalphabeta/CD19-depleted stem cell transplant. The CDR3 sequence: CARSPGFRSYEQYF. The CDR3 DNA sequence: TGTGCCAGGAGCCCCGGCTTCCGCTCCTACGAGCAGTACTTC.